The 10 T cell receptor beta chains below were found in one sample sequenced in a study of blood T cell repertoires in COVID-19. Assay used: immunoSEQ multiplex PCR; TCRdb lists only in-frame clones, some missing. The table lists roughly 100,000 clones, around 73% of them singletons. Specimen: peripheral blood. The source is a man aged 60 to 69 with active or convalescent COVID-19.

This clone was counted between two and nine times. The chain links TRBV10-2 to TRBJ2-1; 8 positions agree with TRBD2. CDR3 length: 16 residues. The germline gives CDR1 WSHSY, CDR2 SAAADI. J lost 7 bases, V lost 0 bases, and 8 bases had no gene match. CDR3 DNA sequence: TGCGCCAGCAGTGAGTCGATAAGCGGGGGCCAGAATGAGCAGTTCTTC. Protein sequence: CASSESISGGQNEQFF.

The chain uses TRBV19 and TRBJ1-5; 9 nucleotides line up with TRBD1. The CDR3 spans 15 residues. The trim removed 6 bases at V and 4 bases at J, leaving 7 bases unmatched. The germline gives CDR1 LNHDA, CDR2 SQIVND (reference sequence). The CDR3 nucleotides are TGTGCCAGTAGGACACCCGGGACAGGGAATCAGCCCCAGCATTTT. Translation gives CASRTPGTGNQPQHF. The variable domain in full, completed from reference TRBV19 and TRBJ1-5, reads DGGITQSPKYLFRKEGQNVTLSCEQNLNHDAMYWYRQDPGQGLRLIYYSQIVNDFQKGDIAEGYSVSREKKESFPLTVTSAQKNPTAFYLCASRTPGTGNQPQHFGDGTRLSIL.

This clone was counted once. The rearrangement uses TRBV6-5 and TRBJ2-2, with D tentatively TRBD2 (6 bases). Germline CDR1 MNHEY, CDR2 SVGAGI. The CDR3 loop spans 14 amino acids. V was cut by 2 bases and J by 5 bases, with 9 bases left in between. The DNA of the CDR3 is TGTGCCAGCAGTTACGACAGCGGGACCGGGGAGCTGTTTTTT. Its translation is CASSYDSGTGELFF.

This clone has more than one count but fewer than ten. This chain connects TRBV7-6 to TRBJ2-2; D perhaps matches TRBD2 (6 bases). Germline CDR1 and CDR2: SGHVS and FNYEAQ. The V end lost 5 bases, the J end lost 6 bases, and 19 bases lay between the germline ends. The CDR3 extends over 16 amino acids. The CDR3 loop is CASSPGRLVRAGELFF. For the CDR3, the DNA is TGTGCCAGCAGCCCAGGTAGACTAGTCCGTGCCGGGGAGCTGTTTTTT.

V gene TRBV3-1 (or the pseudogene TRBV3-2) combines with J gene TRBJ1-2; D possibly corresponds to TRBD1 (6 bases). The V end lost 5 bases, the J end lost 6 bases, and 13 bases lay between the germline ends. The germline V gene has CDR1 LGHDT and CDR2 YNNKEL (reference sequence). CDR3 size: 13 residues. In DNA form, the CDR3 reads TGTGCCAGCAGCAGGGGGGAGGGAAATGGCTACACCTTC. This codes for CASSRGEGNGYTF.

The chain's CDR3 is CASSASGTGGHEQYF. CDR3 coding DNA: TGTGCCAGCAGCGCCTCCGGGACAGGGGGCCACGAGCAGTACTTC. V usage is TRBV7-3 and J usage is TRBJ2-7, with 12 bases fitting TRBD1. The ends lost 5 bases at V and 5 bases at J; junction bases unmatched: 7. This CDR3 is 15 amino acids long. Germline CDR1 and CDR2: SGHTA and FQGTGA.

The chain has TRBV6-5 and TRBJ2-7; 10 bases match TRBD1. Germline CDR1 is MNHEY and CDR2 is SVGAGI. Trimming took 3 bases from V and 6 from J; bases not matched to a gene: 5. The CDR3 extends over 14 amino acids. CDR3 nucleotide sequence: TGTGCCAGCAGTTATGAGGGACAGGGGACCGAGCAGTACTTC. It is translated as CASSYEGQGTEQYF.

This clone was counted a few times. The gene calls are TRBV4-1 and TRBJ1-5; D is undetermined. V gave up 0 bases and J gave up 4 bases, with 4 bases separating them. The CDR3 extends over 13 amino acids. The germline V gene has CDR1 MGHRA and CDR2 YSYEKL. CDR3 sequence (DNA): TGCGCCAGCAGCCAAGACAGAAATCAGCCCCAGCATTTT. Amino acids: CASSQDRNQPQHF.

The chain recombines TRBV6-2 or TRBV6-3 with TRBJ1-2, with 8 bases lining up with TRBD1. Germline V gene data show CDR1 as MNHEY and CDR2 as SVGEGT. J was trimmed by 7 bases and V by 0 bases; bases with no gene match: 1. The CDR3 length is 13 residues. CDR3: CASSYSTGAGYTF. CDR3 DNA: TGTGCCAGCAGTTACTCGACAGGGGCTGGCTACACCTTC.

This clone was seen more than once but under ten times. CDR3 protein: CSVDGGRGEQYF. The CDR3 bases are TGCAGCGTTGACGGCGGGCGGGGAGAGCAGTACTTC. This chain links TRBV29-1 with TRBJ2-7, with D perhaps TRBD2 (6 bases). Looked up from germline, CDR1 is SQVTM and CDR2 is ANQGSEA. V lost 3 bases, J lost 7 bases, and 13 bases lay in between. The CDR3 length is 12 residues.